Included here is one TCR beta chain sequence, with context. Its target is not known. The germline V gene has CDR1 SGDLS and CDR2 YYNGEE. Trimming cost V 0 bases and J 4 bases, with 16 bases left between them. The CDR3 has 16 amino acids. Data came from immunoSEQ multiplex PCR; TCRdb stores just in-frame clones and leaves some out. The table records about 250,000 clones, roughly 89% of them present only once. This sample is drawn from a study of cytomegalovirus exposure and HLA in healthy donors. Study-level points and caveats: Rarity marked most TCR sequences, yet some public TCRs occurred in many donors. The authors enumerated some 170 TCR beta chains as linked to cytomegalovirus. CMV antigen specificity was confirmed in vitro for a few CMV-associated chains. The TCR clusters that emerged in the first cohort tended, a later analysis found, to co-occur in the 110 or so validation repertoires.

The chain combines TRBV9 with TRBJ1-2; no definite D call. This TCR came from a man aged 18 to 30 in good health and CMV-seronegative. The specimen was PBMCs. CDR3: CASSVEVGGSSYGYTF. DNA for the CDR3: TGTGCCAGCAGCGTAGAAGTAGGCGGCAGCTCCTATGGCTACACCTTC. The whole variable domain, remainder taken from reference TRBV9 and TRBJ1-2, is DSGVTQTPKHLITATGQRVTLRCSPRSGDLSVYWYQQSLDQGLQFLIQYYNGEERAKGNILERFSAQQFPDLHSELNLSSLELGDSALYFCASSVEVGGSSYGYTFGSGTRLTVV.